The T cell receptor beta chain under discussion was sequenced for a study of shared clonotypes between healthy human individuals (dated by TCRdb to about 2020). At the level of the whole study: The cohort comprised two women and a few men aged 18 to 49 years. Per donor, three plates each were used for CD4 naive and CD4 memory, two for CD8 naive, and one for CD8 memory. To estimate repertoire size and how much clonotype sharing occurs between individuals, the study deeply sequenced the blood TCR repertoires of five healthy adults. To increase sequencing depth and limit assay-specific biases, different laboratories used diverse techniques to prepare libraries and sequence TCR repertoires. Leukapheresis yielded between about 0.85 and 9 billion PBMCs per donor.

Broader findings and caveats from the paper: Approximately 5% of naive CD4, 3.5% of naive CD8, roughly 2.4% of memory CD4, and approximately 0.39% of memory CD8 clonotypes were shared across several donors. Higher generation probabilities were observed for clonotypes shared by all four sorted-subset donors than for non-shared clonotypes. Because the study included only a small number of donors, the genetic and exposure-history diversity represented was limited. Rarefaction of sorted-subset datasets indicated incomplete sequencing despite the large sequencing depth. Naive subsets generally had larger estimated clonotype richness than memory subsets. Sampling was limited to blood, and TCR repertoires in tissue likely differ from TCR repertoires in blood. Pairwise subsampling indicated that sequencing depth was expected to affect the degree of clonotype sharing among donors.

Using the deep immunoSEQ assay, TCR CDR3 regions were amplified from genomic DNA by multiplex PCR. Extracted genomic DNA from each cell subset was spread evenly across all wells of several immunoSEQ 96-well plates, with each plate serving as a replicate. For sorted subsets, around 200 ng genomic DNA, equal to 25,000 to 35,000 T cell genomes, was loaded into each replicate PCR. Purified libraries were quantified with a Qubit 3.0 fluorometer, sized on a Bioanalyzer 2100, and re-quantified with the KAPA Library Quantification kit. Every immunoSEQ 96-well plate was sequenced on a dedicated single-read 150-cycle Illumina NextSeq 550 flow cell. As for the original processing: Because only junctional sequences without quality scores were contained in the immunoSEQ output, filtering matching that applied to full-length reads could not be performed. To assign V/J genes and CDR3, sequences were annotated against IMGT germline references using PyIR, a Python wrapper for IgBLAST v1.9. Any read was removed if the V/J assignment was weak (E-value above 1e-6), the CDR3 was missing, or the read contained stop codons, out-of-frame junctions, or ambiguous translated residues. A V3J clonotype was defined by an identical inferred V gene, J gene, and CDR3 amino acid sequence. The percentage overlap between two repertoires was calculated by dividing the number of shared unique clonotypes by the size of the smaller repertoire. Richness of each repertoire was evaluated using RTK rarefaction, the Chao1 estimator, and Recon v2.1 estimates of unobserved clonotypes. Generation probabilities for all TCRbeta clonotypes obtained by the gDNA method from a handful of donors were computed using OLGA. As stored in TCRdb, this immuneACCESS dataset retains in-frame rearrangements with V and J assigned. A fraction of the clones does not appear; measured against another copy, unresolved V genes explain less than half of the discrepancy, and the remainder lacks a known reason. The V and J calls and clone size come from that table; D and trimming were worked out from the DNA. The sample includes approximately 320,000 clones, with roughly 84% observed a single time. The ten largest clones add up to about 16% of the sample.

Sequences SGHRS (CDR1) and YFSETQ (CDR2) are obtained from the germline V gene. The CDR3 has 15 amino acids, counting the end cysteine and phenylalanine. Of the read, only the CDR3 DNA is kept; its 45 bases are in frame from base 1. About this clone itself: The specificity of this receptor is unknown. An end of the junction does not agree with germline; a read error may underlie this.

The donors were healthy, HIV-negative adults who had no recently reported acute infections or vaccinations. Every donor was a Caucasian adult living in Nashville, Tennessee, USA. The CD8 memory samples were a combination of magnetically selected CD45RO+ cells and CCR7-negative CD45RA+ effector memory (TemRA) cells. Blood was obtained by leukapheresis, after which PBMCs were separated by Ficoll-Histopaque density gradient centrifugation and cryopreserved in liquid nitrogen vapor phase. Analytical flow cytometry was used to check the purity and quantity of each magnetically sorted T cell population. Genomic DNA was isolated from every sorted fraction and measured by UV absorbance on a Nanodrop 2000c.

Sequenced input: memory CD8+ T cells sorted from blood. The cell subset or site tag for this specimen amounts to: CD45RO+ cells pooled with CCR7-negative TemRA cells. This TCR was sampled from a man in his late teens or twenties in good health. The rearrangement joined TRBV5-1 to TRBJ2-7, with 8 junctional bases fitting TRBD2. The CDR3 here reads CASSFSSGREGEQYF. The DNA sequence is as follows: TGTGCCAGCAGCTTCTCTAGCGGGCGCGAGGGCGAGCAGTACTTC.